Here is one T cell receptor (beta chain) with its context. Clones were read by immunoSEQ multiplex PCR, and TCRdb kept only the in-frame ones, dropping some. Here the sample spans 1.6 million or so clones, 98% being singletons. This sample was included in a study of shared clonotypes between healthy human individuals. Study background: Per-donor plates numbered three CD4 naive, three CD4 memory, two CD8 naive and one CD8 memory.

Looked up from germline, CDR1 is SGDLS and CDR2 is YYNGEE. CDR3 length equals 14 residues. V lost 0 bases to trimming and J lost 3 bases, with 10 bases between them. The clonotype comes from a man aged 25-40 years in good health. The chain uses TRBV9 and TRBJ2-7; D gene unclear. Sequenced input: naive CD4+ T cells sorted from blood. Subset of the sample: CD45RA+ positively selected. CDR3 residues: CASSVENSGYEQYF. The CDR3 bases are TGTGCCAGCAGCGTAGAGAACAGTGGCTACGAGCAGTACTTC.